The 18 T cell receptor beta chains listed next were all sequenced from one sample in a study of vaccination effects on CD4 cells after COVID-19. Clones were read by immunoSEQ multiplex PCR, and TCRdb kept only the in-frame ones, dropping some. Of 20,000 to 25,000 clones listed, approximately 72% are singletons. Pools of viral peptides were used by the ViraFEST assay to expand antigen-specific CD4+ T cells ahead of sequencing. It was after 10 days of culture that CD4+ T cells were isolated. Participants received two doses of either the BNT162b2 or mRNA-1273 vaccine. The antigens these receptors bind are not known. This sample comprised CD4+ T cells from PBMCs cultured with HCoV-NL63 spike peptides, obtained after COVID-19 vaccination. All receptors derive from a human donor who received a COVID-19 vaccine.

The rearrangement uses TRBV6-5 and TRBJ1-1, with D possibly TRBD1 on 6 matching bases. The germline CDR1 and CDR2 sequences are MNHEY and SVGAGI. Trimming removed 6 bases at V and 4 bases at J, with 18 bases between. The length of the CDR3 is 15 residues. CDR3 nucleotides: TGTGCCAGCAGCCAACTCGGGGGGGCACTCACTGAAGCTTTCTTT. This sequence encodes CASSQLGGALTEAFF.

The count of this clone is one. V usage is TRBV12-3 or TRBV12-4 and J usage is TRBJ1-2; D is uncertain. The CDR3 totals 11 residues. The V end lost 7 bases, the J end lost 5 bases, and 8 bases lay between the germline ends. CDR3 in amino acids: CASTIFYGYTF. The CDR3 DNA reads as TGTGCCAGCACCATTTTTTATGGCTACACCTTC.

This sequence joins TRBV18 and TRBJ1-3, with D tentatively TRBD1 (6 bases). Germline-derived CDR1 and CDR2 are KGHSH and LQKENI. The CDR3 contains 14 residues. V lost 3 bases and J lost 1, with 7 bases in between. In nucleotides, the CDR3 is TGTGCCAGCTCACCGGACAGATCTGGAAACACCATATATTTT. It specifies CASSPDRSGNTIYF.

The rearrangement links TRBV15 to TRBJ1-2, with D uncertain. Germline-derived CDR1 and CDR2 are LNHNV and YYDKDF (reference sequence). The length of the CDR3 is 14 residues. Trimming took 4 bases from V and 4 from J, leaving 13 bases between them. In DNA, the CDR3 is TGTGCCACCAGCACCGGCCGGACTACCTATGGCTACACCTTC. Amino acid sequence: CATSTGRTTYGYTF.

The chain couples TRBV6-5 to TRBJ1-1; unclear D gene. The length of the CDR3 is 12 residues. Trimming pared 6 bases from V and 5 bases from J, leaving 10 bases between. Germline CDR1 and CDR2: MNHEY and SVGAGI. The CDR3: CASSLLGTEAFF. The CDR3 DNA sequence: TGTGCCAGCAGCCTCCTCGGGACTGAAGCTTTCTTT.

The chain links TRBV4-1 to TRBJ2-3; D perhaps matches TRBD2 (7 bases). This CDR3 is built from 16 residues. The germline V and J ends were trimmed by 1 base and 0 bases, with 11 bases remaining between them. Germline CDR1 reads MGHRA; CDR2 reads YSYEKL. For the CDR3, the DNA is TGCGCCAGCAGCCAAGTTGCGGGGGCCAGCACAGATACGCAGTATTTT. It encodes CASSQVAGASTDTQYF.

The J gene is TRBJ1-6, the V gene TRBV13; D uncertain. The CDR3 consists of 16 residues. CDR1 and CDR2 from the germline V gene are PRHDT and FYEKMQ (reference sequence). Trimming removed 0 bases at V and 5 bases at J, with 11 bases between. The CDR3 sequence: CASSLGGWVNNSPLHF. The DNA of the CDR3 is TGTGCCAGCAGCTTAGGGGGTTGGGTAAATAATTCACCCCTCCACTTT.

The chain has TRBV5-1 and TRBJ1-4; TRBD1 might be the D (5 bases). Germline-derived CDR1 and CDR2 are SGHRS and YFSETQ. Trimming left V 0 bases short and J 4 bases short, with 10 bases between. The length of the CDR3 is 15 residues. CDR3 nucleotide sequence: TGCGCCAGCAGCTTGGATGGGGCAGTTAATGAAAAACTGTTTTTT. Translating gives CASSLDGAVNEKLFF.

The V call is TRBV7-2, the J call TRBJ2-3; D unresolved. CDR1 and CDR2 from the germline V gene are SGHTA and FQGNSA. The CDR3 contains 13 residues. The V end was cut by 3 bases, the J end by 0 bases, with 4 bases between. CDR3 DNA: TGTGCCAGCAGCTTGATGAGCACAGATACGCAGTATTTT. This encodes CASSLMSTDTQYF.

The sample holds a few counts of this clone. The CDR3 sequence: CSALGGVEQYF. Here the CDR3 DNA reads TGCAGTGCTCTCGGTGGGGTCGAGCAGTACTTC. This rearrangement joins TRBV20-1 to TRBJ2-7; D gene uncertain. Trimming stripped 5 bases from V and 6 bases from J, with 11 bases between. Germline lookup yields CDR1 DFQATT and CDR2 SNEGSKA (reference sequence). This CDR3 region has 11 residues.

J is TRBJ2-1 and V is TRBV4-1; tentatively, D is TRBD2 (5 bases). The CDR3 extends over 15 amino acids. Germline-derived CDR1 and CDR2 are MGHRA and YSYEKL. The ends were cut back, 1 base at V and 0 bases at J, with 7 bases in the middle. Here the CDR3 DNA reads TGCGCCAGCAGCCAAGCCGGGAACTCCTACAATGAGCAGTTCTTC. Translated, it gives CASSQAGNSYNEQFF.

Worth noting for this clone: Germline is not matched at one junction end, which may reflect a read error. J is TRBJ2-1 and V is TRBV18, with D perhaps matching TRBD1 (6 bases). This CDR3 is built from 16 residues. CDR1 is KGHSH, CDR2 LQKENI, per germline. The chain's CDR3 is CVSSPRNRVTYNEQFF. The CDR3 nucleotides read TGTGTCAGCTCACCACGGAACAGGGTAACCTACAATGAGCAGTTCTTC.

This chain joins TRBV12-3 or TRBV12-4 and TRBJ1-2; 8 nucleotides match TRBD1. The CDR3 spans 13 residues. V lost 5 bases and J lost 4; bases outside the gene matches: 3. CDR3 nucleotides: TGTGCCAGCAGTGGGGGACAGGCCTATGGCTACACCTTC. Amino acids: CASSGGQAYGYTF.

This clone was observed a handful of times. V is TRBV19 and J is TRBJ2-2, with D possibly TRBD2 on 5 matching bases. CDR3 length equals 17 residues. The germline V gene encodes CDR1 LNHDA and CDR2 SQIVND (reference sequence). The V and J ends lost 4 bases and 2 bases respectively, with 17 bases between them. The CDR3 DNA follows: TGTGCCAGTAGTAGGGTCGGCGGGTCAGGCAACACCGGGGAGCTGTTTTTT. This sequence encodes CASSRVGGSGNTGELFF.

This clone was counted between two and nine times. V is TRBV18 and J is TRBJ2-6, with TRBD1 matching over 7 bases. CDR3 length equals 17 residues. CDR1 is KGHSH and CDR2 is LQKENI in the germline V gene. Trimming removed 2 bases from V and 3 bases from J; junction bases left unmatched: 7. CDR3 amino acids: CASSPRRQGGGANVLTF. The CDR3 DNA follows: TGTGCCAGCTCACCAAGAAGACAGGGTGGTGGGGCCAACGTCCTGACTTTC.

This chain joins TRBV19 and TRBJ1-2, with 8 nucleotides matching TRBD1. Germline CDR1 reads LNHDA; CDR2 reads SQIVND (reference sequence). The CDR3 is 14 residues long. The junction had 10 bases not matched to a gene; V was cut back by 7 bases and J by 6 bases. CDR3 nucleotides: TGTGCCAGTAACGTAGACAGGGGTTGGGATGGCTACACCTTC. Its protein product is CASNVDRGWDGYTF. Full variable domain (missing parts from reference TRBV19 and TRBJ1-2): DGGITQSPKYLFRKEGQNVTLSCEQNLNHDAMYWYRQDPGQGLRLIYYSQIVNDFQKGDIAEGYSVSREKKESFPLTVTSAQKNPTAFYLCASNVDRGWDGYTFGSGTRLTVV.

The CDR3: CASSEAASGLAHYEQYF. The CDR3, as DNA: TGTGCCAGCAGTGAAGCCGCCTCGGGACTAGCCCACTACGAGCAGTACTTC. The V and J genes are TRBV2 and TRBJ2-7, with 9 bases lining up with TRBD2. After removal of 0 bases from V and 3 bases from J, the junction contained 9 bases not matched to a gene. This CDR3 has 17 amino acids. Germline V gene lookup returns CDR1 SNHLY and CDR2 FYNNEI.

The chain carries TRBV6-1 and TRBJ2-3, with 8 positions matching TRBD1. Germline loops: CDR1 MNHNS, CDR2 SASEGT. The V segment lost 0 bases and the J segment 1 base; nucleotides outside the gene matches: 3. The CDR3 loop spans 16 amino acids. The CDR3 DNA reads as TGTGCCAGCAGTGAAGCACGCAGGGGGCGCACAGATACGCAGTATTTT. This gives the protein CASSEARRGRTDTQYF.